The text below deals with one T cell receptor beta chain. Its antigen remains unknown. This table comes from immunoSEQ multiplex PCR, and its TCRdb copy is limited to in-frame clones, with some not included. The sample consists of 130,000 to 150,000 clones, 86% of them appearing once. The entry originates in a study of T cell responses to AZD1222 COVID-19 vaccine. General study points: Among spike-specific TCRs, nearly half reportedly target unmutated variant regions. Clonal diversity was possibly underestimated, and white British individuals and females predominated among donors. Of the AZD1222 recipients, only five or six were seropositive at baseline.

The source was peripheral blood, collected 28 days after the second AZD1222 dose. The origin of this receptor is an adult who received the AZD1222 COVID-19 vaccine.

The CDR3 region is CASSPGPRETQYF. The CDR3 region has the DNA TGTGCCAGCTCACCCGGGCCTCGAGAGACCCAGTACTTC. The chain carries TRBV18 and TRBJ2-5; D is unresolved. V was cut by 3 bases and J by 4 bases, with 9 bases left in between. Germline V gene sequence: CDR1 KGHSH, CDR2 LQKENI. This CDR3 contains 13 residues.